This T cell receptor (beta chain) was found in a study of OX40 agonist ivuxolimab in advanced cancers. Assay used: immunoSEQ multiplex PCR; TCRdb lists only in-frame clones, some missing. The repertoire holds 35,000 to 40,000 clones, with about nine tenths as singletons. V was trimmed by 10 bases and J by 6 bases, leaving 9 bases between them. The CDR3 has 11 amino acids. Germline-derived CDR1 and CDR2 are SEHNR and FQNEAQ (reference sequence). The clonotype originates from an adult with an advanced solid tumor such as melanoma, head and neck, liver or kidney cancer. The rearrangement uses TRBV7-9 and TRBJ2-2; the D is unclear. The source was CD4+ or CD8+ T cells sorted from blood, collected in a trial of the OX40 agonist ivuxolimab. The CDR3 loop is CATPRSGELFF. CDR3 bases: TGTGCCACCCCGCGTTCCGGGGAGCTGTTTTTT.